Following are 21 T cell receptor beta chains from one sample sequenced in a study of Ad26.COV2.S vaccination and SARS-CoV-2 variants. Treatment described: some 20 received Ad26.COV2.S at low or high dose, single or two shots; about five received placebo; per-sample allocation not given. Material that was analyzed had been drawn on day 63 after the first vaccine or placebo injection. Data came from immunoSEQ multiplex PCR; TCRdb stores just in-frame clones and leaves some out. There are about 400,000 clones in the sample; roughly four fifths occur only once, and approximately 7.8% lies in the top ten. Here the sequenced sample was peripheral blood, taken in a trial of Ad26.COV2.S vaccine versus placebo. The receptors originated from a person between 18 and 65 years old who received the Ad26.COV2.S COVID-19 vaccine or a placebo.

The rearrangement links TRBV2 to TRBJ2-1; D tentatively reads TRBD1 or TRBD2 (5 bases each). V lost 2 bases and J lost 6, with 20 bases in between. Germline CDR1 is SNHLY and CDR2 is FYNNEI. This CDR3 region has 17 residues. In DNA, the CDR3 is TGTGCCAGCAGTGAAAGCCCGACCGGGACCCACCGCAATGAGCAGTTCTTC. It encodes CASSESPTGTHRNEQFF.

The chain has TRBV27 and TRBJ1-2, with 9 nucleotides matching TRBD1. J was trimmed by 6 bases and V by 5 bases; bases with no gene match: 7. The CDR3 spans 14 residues. Per germline, CDR1 MNHEY and CDR2 SMNVEV (reference sequence). The CDR3 DNA reads TGTGCCAGCAGTAAAGGGGACAGGGTGAATGGCTACACCTTC. Protein: CASSKGDRVNGYTF.

This sequence joins TRBV6-5 and TRBJ2-1; no firm D call. CDR1 MNHEY and CDR2 SVGAGI come from the germline V gene. The V and J ends lost 7 bases and 6 bases respectively, with 13 bases between them. CDR3 length: 13 residues. The DNA for the CDR3 is TGTGCCAGCACCGCCTATCTTGGCAATGAGCAGTTCTTC. It specifies CASTAYLGNEQFF.

The chain joins TRBV19 to TRBJ2-7; maybe TRBD2 (7 bases). Germline V CDR1 and CDR2: LNHDA, SQIVND (reference sequence). Trimming removed 3 bases at V and 2 bases at J, with 14 bases between. The CDR3 covers 15 residues. The CDR3 loop is CASSIAGAAPYEQYF. DNA for the CDR3: TGTGCCAGTAGTATTGCGGGGGCTGCCCCCTACGAGCAGTACTTC.

The chain combines TRBV9 with TRBJ1-6; D perhaps matches TRBD1 (5 bases). CDR3 size: 15 residues. The ends were cut back, 4 bases at V and 9 bases at J, with 17 bases in the middle. Germline lookup yields CDR1 SGDLS and CDR2 YYNGEE. In DNA, the CDR3 is TGTGCCAGCAGCCCCGGGGACCGGGGGAGTTCACCCCTCCACTTT. The encoded protein is CASSPGDRGSSPLHF. Using reference TRBV9 and TRBJ1-6 for the parts outside the CDR3, the full variable domain is DSGVTQTPKHLITATGQRVTLRCSPRSGDLSVYWYQQSLDQGLQFLIQYYNGEERAKGNILERFSAQQFPDLHSELNLSSLELGDSALYFCASSPGDRGSSPLHFGNGTRLTVT.

The chain is built from TRBV29-1 and TRBJ1-4, with D perhaps TRBD1 (5 bases). Trimming removed 7 bases at V and 3 bases at J, with 21 bases between. The CDR3 runs to 16 residues. Germline V gives CDR1 SQVTM, CDR2 ANQGSEA. CDR3 sequence: CSAQGDTLRANEKLFF. CDR3 nucleotide sequence: TGCAGCGCCCAAGGGGATACTCTCAGGGCTAATGAAAAACTGTTTTTT.

The chain recombines TRBV27 with TRBJ1-1, with 7 bases matching TRBD1. Germline CDR1 is MNHEY and CDR2 is SMNVEV (reference sequence). The CDR3 spans 13 residues. V gave up 8 bases and J gave up 1 base; unmatched junction bases: 4. This CDR3 reads CASGNRGNTEAFF. CDR3 bases: TGTGCCAGCGGAAACAGGGGGAACACTGAAGCTTTCTTT.

The chain has TRBV27 and TRBJ2-7, with D perhaps TRBD1 or TRBD2 (5 bases each). From germline, CDR1 is MNHEY and CDR2 SMNVEV (reference sequence). V was shortened by 3 bases and J by 3 bases, with 12 bases between the two germline ends. This CDR3 region has 14 residues. The CDR3 protein is CASSFRDGFYEQYF. The CDR3 coding sequence is TGTGCCAGCAGTTTCCGGGACGGATTCTACGAGCAGTACTTC.

This clone has a handful of counts. The chain couples TRBV7-9 to TRBJ2-2; the match to TRBD1 covers 10 bases. J was trimmed by 4 bases and V by 5 bases; bases with no gene match: 7. Germline values: CDR1 SEHNR, CDR2 FQNEAQ (reference sequence). The CDR3 consists of 16 residues. CDR3 loop: CASSGFRDRGTGELFF. The CDR3 region has the DNA TGTGCCAGCAGCGGGTTTCGGGACAGGGGCACCGGGGAGCTGTTTTTT. The full variable domain, rest sourced from reference TRBV7-9 and TRBJ2-2, is DTGVSQNPRHKITKRGQNVTFRCDPISEHNRLYWYRQTLGQGPEFLTYFQNEAQLEKSRLLSDRFSAERPKGSFSTLEIQRTEQGDSAMYLCASSGFRDRGTGELFFGEGSRLTVL.

This clone turned up a few times. This chain uses TRBV6-5 with TRBJ2-7, with D perhaps matching TRBD2 (6 bases). The CDR3 length is 14 residues. From germline, CDR1 is MNHEY and CDR2 SVGAGI. V lost 3 bases, J lost 7 bases, and 16 bases lay in between. The CDR3 protein is CASSYGSGGWEQYF. CDR3 nucleotides: TGTGCCAGCAGTTATGGCTCCGGAGGGTGGGAGCAGTACTTC.

The chain couples TRBV6-5 to TRBJ1-1, with a possible D match to TRBD1 (5 bases). Trimming removed 5 bases from V and 4 bases from J, with 17 bases in between. CDR1 and CDR2 from the germline V gene are MNHEY and SVGAGI. CDR3 length equals 15 residues. The CDR3 loop is CASSKGAGMITEAFF. The CDR3 region has the DNA TGTGCCAGCAGTAAGGGAGCAGGGATGATCACTGAAGCTTTCTTT.

The chain has TRBV6-2 or TRBV6-3 and TRBJ2-7, with TRBD1 identical over 7 bases. After removal of 4 bases from V and 1 base from J, the junction contained 1 base not matched to a gene. Per germline, CDR1 MNHEY and CDR2 SVGEGT. The CDR3 runs to 13 residues. CDR3 nucleotide sequence: TGTGCCAGCAGTTCGGGACAGTCCTACGAGCAGTACTTC. It codes for CASSSGQSYEQYF.

The V and J genes are TRBV19 and TRBJ2-7; 14 bases align to TRBD2. CDR1 is LNHDA, CDR2 SQIVND, per germline (reference sequence). V gave up 6 bases and J gave up 3 bases; unmatched junction bases: 4. The CDR3 contains 15 residues. CDR3 bases: TGTGCCAGTAGGACTAGCGGGGGGGCGCTCTACGAGCAGTACTTC. This gives the protein CASRTSGGALYEQYF.

This chain joins TRBV6-6 and TRBJ1-1; D call uncertain. The V gene lost 0 bases and the J gene lost 6 bases, with 11 bases spanning the gap. CDR1 and CDR2 (germline): MNHNY, SVGAGI (reference sequence). The CDR3 contains 14 residues. CDR3 DNA: TGTGCCAGCAGTTACTCTGGAGTTGGCGCTGAAGCTTTCTTT. It translates to CASSYSGVGAEAFF.

This clone was found a few times. This chain joins TRBV5-4 and TRBJ1-2; TRBD1 is a possible D gene (6 bases). V was pared by 1 base and J by 6 bases, with 16 bases between. The germline gives CDR1 SGHNT, CDR2 YYREEE (reference sequence). This CDR3 comprises 15 residues. The CDR3 loop reads CASSLSLTGTDGYTF. The DNA for the CDR3 is TGTGCCAGCAGCTTGTCCCTTACAGGGACGGATGGCTACACCTTC. The variable domain in full, with the rest retrieved from reference TRBV5-4 and TRBJ1-2, is ETGVTQSPTHLIKTRGQQVTLRCSSQSGHNTVSWYQQALGQGPQFIFQYYREEENGRGNFPPRFSGLQFPNYSSELNVNALELDDSALYLCASSLSLTGTDGYTFGSGTRLTVV.

The genes are TRBV5-1 and TRBJ2-7, with 11 bases that match TRBD1. The length of the CDR3 is 13 residues. Germline values: CDR1 SGHRS, CDR2 YFSETQ. Trimming took 4 bases from V and 7 from J; bases not matched to a gene: 4. The CDR3 protein is CASSTGTGGEQYF. DNA for the CDR3: TGCGCCAGCAGCACCGGGACAGGGGGTGAGCAGTACTTC.

The chain couples TRBV7-2 to TRBJ2-4; 8 positions match TRBD2. This CDR3 has 18 residues. The germline gives CDR1 SGHTA, CDR2 FQGNSA. J was trimmed by 0 bases and V by 5 bases; bases with no gene match: 12. DNA for the CDR3: TGTGCCAGCAGCCCTGGCGGGGGGATAACCCTAGCCAAAAACATTCAGTACTTC. Protein product: CASSPGGGITLAKNIQYF.

The rearrangement joins TRBV6-6 to TRBJ1-1; D ambiguous. The CDR3 runs 14 residues. Trimming cost V 5 bases and J 5 bases, with 15 bases left between them. Germline-derived CDR1 and CDR2 are MNHNY and SVGAGI (reference sequence). The CDR3 DNA is TGTGCCAGCAGTCGGACCTCCTTAAGGACTGAAGCTTTCTTT. Residues: CASSRTSLRTEAFF.

The genes are TRBV19 and TRBJ1-1; no definite D call. The CDR3 has 13 residues. From germline, CDR1 is LNHDA and CDR2 SQIVND (reference sequence). The ends were cut back, 6 bases at V and 3 bases at J, with 11 bases in the middle. This CDR3 reads CASSSVWDTEAFF. The CDR3 DNA follows: TGTGCCAGTAGCTCGGTGTGGGACACTGAAGCTTTCTTT.

The V call is TRBV29-1, the J call TRBJ1-4, with a possible D match to TRBD1 (6 bases). The CDR3 loop spans 12 amino acids. Trimming cost V 7 bases and J 7 bases, with 13 bases left between them. Germline assignment: CDR1 SQVTM and CDR2 ANQGSEA. CDR3 in DNA: TGCAGCGCACAGGGTCAGGGTGAAAAACTGTTTTTT. It codes for CSAQGQGEKLFF.

On this clone itself: Additional DNA sequences in this sample encode the identical CDR3. The chain couples TRBV18 to TRBJ1-2; possible D gene TRBD1, 6 bases. Deletions cut 2 bases from V and 8 bases from J, with 6 bases between. The germline gives CDR1 KGHSH, CDR2 LQKENI. This CDR3 has 11 amino acids. The CDR3 DNA follows: TGTGCCAGCTCACCAGGGGGCGGCTACACCTTC. Protein: CASSPGGGYTF.